These 29 T cell receptor beta chains were sequenced from one sample in a study of T cells of healthy individuals. TCRdb re-derived calls from the 5' RACE reads in MiXCR, one entry per CDR3 protein. The sample includes about 41,000 distinct CDR3 sequences, approximately 4.9% of them seen just once. Receptors were obtained from a human donor in good health.

V gene TRBV11-2 combines with J gene TRBJ2-2; 8 bases are shared with TRBD1. From germline, CDR1 is SGHAT and CDR2 FQNNGV. The V gene end was trimmed by 1 base and the J gene end by 4 bases; junction bases not matched to a gene: 2. The CDR3 has 15 residues. The CDR3 region has the DNA TGTGCCAGCAGCTTAGGGGACAGGCCCACCGGGGAGCTGTTTTTT. Translation: CASSLGDRPTGELFF.

This clonotype has only a few counts. The rearrangement joins TRBV29-1 to TRBJ2-4; no clear D. Germline values: CDR1 SQVTM, CDR2 ANQGSEA. This CDR3 region has 11 residues. V shed 4 bases and J shed 4 bases, with 5 bases lying between them. CDR3 DNA sequence: TGCAGCGTTGCTAGGAAAAACATTCAGTACTTC. Translated: CSVARKNIQYF.

V usage is TRBV12-3 or TRBV12-4 and J usage is TRBJ2-6, with a possible D match to TRBD2 (5 bases). Trimming cost V 5 bases and J 3 bases, with 26 bases left between them. The CDR3 covers 20 residues. CDR3 DNA: TGTGCCAGCAGTCTGCGAGGGCTCCGAACCATTTTAGGTGGGGCCAACGTCCTGACTTTC. It encodes CASSLRGLRTILGGANVLTF.

The rearrangement links TRBV5-8 to TRBJ2-7; TRBD2 agrees at 13 bases. Germline V gene lookup returns CDR1 SGHTS and CDR2 YDEGEE. This CDR3 spans 15 amino acids. Trimming took 2 bases from V and 3 from J; bases not matched to a gene: 2. Here the CDR3 reads CASSFGLAGVYEQYF. The CDR3 DNA is TGTGCCAGCAGCTTCGGACTAGCGGGGGTCTACGAGCAGTACTTC.

This clonotype was detected ten times or more. The chain joins TRBV20-1 to TRBJ2-3; 10 bases are a match to TRBD1. The V and J ends lost 3 bases and 2 bases, in that order; junction bases with no gene match: 11. Germline V lookup: CDR1 DFQATT, CDR2 SNEGSKA (reference sequence). The CDR3 runs 17 residues. This chain's CDR3 is CSARDLPGQGNTDTQYF. The CDR3 region has the DNA TGCAGTGCTAGGGACTTACCGGGACAGGGGAACACAGATACGCAGTATTTT.

The chain carries TRBV20-1 and TRBJ2-3; 7 positions match TRBD2. The CDR3 is made up of 15 amino acids. After removal of 1 base from V and 1 base from J, the junction contained 5 bases not matched to a gene. Germline V gene data show CDR1 as DFQATT and CDR2 as SNEGSKA (reference sequence). This chain's CDR3 is CSARGPGGGTDTQYF. The CDR3 bases are TGCAGTGCTAGAGGCCCGGGGGGTGGCACAGATACGCAGTATTTT.

This clonotype was seen more than once but under ten times. V and J are TRBV27 and TRBJ2-1, with 7 positions matching TRBD2. CDR1 is MNHEY and CDR2 is SMNVEV in the germline V gene (reference sequence). The CDR3 sequence is 15 residues long. Losses at the gene ends were 6 bases for V and 0 bases for J; bases not matched to a gene: 5. CDR3 nucleotide sequence: TGTGCCAGCAGGCGGGGGTGGAGCTCCTACAATGAGCAGTTCTTC. Protein: CASRRGWSSYNEQFF.

V is TRBV4-2 and J is TRBJ2-7; TRBD2 matches at 9 bases. Germline CDR1 reads LGHNA; CDR2 reads YNFKEQ. Losses at the gene ends were 4 bases for V and 4 bases for J; bases not matched to a gene: 8. The CDR3 has 15 residues. The CDR3 nucleotides are TGTGCCAGCAGCCCCCCCGCGGGGGGGGCGTACGAGCAGTACTTC. Amino acids: CASSPPAGGAYEQYF.

In its sample, this clonotype was seen many times. The chain employs TRBV3-1 and TRBJ2-4; maybe TRBD2 (6 bases). The CDR3 length is 17 residues. Looked up from germline, CDR1 is LGHDT and CDR2 is YNNKEL (reference sequence). With 0 bases removed from V and 6 bases from J, the gap between germline ends came to 18 bases. CDR3 loop: CASSQDQAGSTSNIQYF. The CDR3 region has the DNA TGTGCCAGCAGCCAAGATCAGGCGGGGAGCACCTCAAACATTCAGTACTTC.

In this sample, this clonotype turned up a few times. The V call is TRBV18, the J call TRBJ2-2; 7 bases fit TRBD2. This CDR3 contains 19 residues. After removal of 2 bases from V and 4 bases from J, the junction contained 16 bases not matched to a gene. Germline-derived CDR1 and CDR2 are KGHSH and LQKENI. In nucleotides, the CDR3 is TGTGCCAGCTCACCATTGGCGGGAGCCCGGTCTGTCGGCACCGGGGAGCTGTTTTTT. Translated, it gives CASSPLAGARSVGTGELFF.

In its sample, this clonotype was seen many times. The J gene is TRBJ1-1, the V gene TRBV18, with D possibly being TRBD1 (6 bases). This CDR3 region has 14 residues. V lost 1 base and J 5 bases, leaving 11 bases between the germline ends. CDR1 and CDR2 (germline): KGHSH, LQKENI. The CDR3 region is CASSPQGEETEAFF. DNA of the CDR3: TGTGCCAGCTCACCACAGGGGGAAGAGACTGAAGCTTTCTTT. Combining the CDR3 with reference TRBV18 and TRBJ1-1 gives the whole variable domain NAGVMQNPRHLVRRRGQEARLRCSPMKGHSHVYWYRQLPEEGLKFMVYLQKENIIDESGMPKERFSAEFPKEGPSILRIQQVVRGDSAAYFCASSPQGEETEAFFGQGTRLTVV.

The table lists this clonotype with many counts. The chain joins TRBV7-9 to TRBJ1-1, with D uncertain. This CDR3 spans 14 amino acids. V shed 5 bases and J shed 0 bases, with 10 bases lying between them. The V gene's germline CDR1 is SEHNR and CDR2 FQNEAQ (reference sequence). The CDR3 region is CASSRARMNTEAFF. DNA of the CDR3: TGTGCCAGCAGCAGGGCACGGATGAACACTGAAGCTTTCTTT.

This clonotype was detected ten times or more. The V call is TRBV18, the J call TRBJ1-4; a possible D gene is TRBD1 (6 bases). Germline V lookup: CDR1 KGHSH, CDR2 LQKENI. The CDR3 has 15 amino acids. The V gene lost 3 bases and the J gene lost 5 bases, with 13 bases spanning the gap. The CDR3 loop reads CASSPATGNNEKLFF. In DNA form, the CDR3 reads TGTGCCAGCTCACCGGCCACAGGGAACAATGAAAAACTGTTTTTT.

At least ten counts were recorded for this clonotype. The chain uses TRBV20-1 and TRBJ2-4; 7 nucleotides line up with TRBD2. The CDR3 spans 17 residues. V lost 0 bases, J lost 0 bases, and 8 bases stayed unmatched. CDR1 and CDR2 (germline): DFQATT, SNEGSKA (reference sequence). This CDR3 is CSAREASGDLAKNIQYF. The CDR3 DNA sequence: TGCAGTGCTAGAGAGGCTAGCGGAGATCTAGCCAAAAACATTCAGTACTTC.

This clonotype occurred many times. J is TRBJ2-3 and V is TRBV7-6; TRBD2 might be the D (5 bases). V was clipped by 4 bases and J by 0 bases, with 14 bases between them. Germline V gene sequence: CDR1 SGHVS, CDR2 FNYEAQ. There are 16 residues in the CDR3. CDR3 sequence: CASSSLTGLSTDTQYF. For the CDR3, the DNA is TGTGCCAGCAGCTCTCTCACGGGATTAAGCACAGATACGCAGTATTTT.

This clonotype was seen repeatedly, ten times or more. This chain joins TRBV2 and TRBJ2-7; 8 bases map to TRBD2. Per the germline V gene, CDR1 is SNHLY and CDR2 is FYNNEI. This CDR3 spans 14 amino acids. The V gene end was trimmed by 3 bases and the J gene end by 5 bases; junction bases not matched to a gene: 6. CDR3: CASSERGAQDEQYF. CDR3 nucleotide sequence: TGTGCCAGCAGTGAGCGGGGGGCGCAGGACGAGCAGTACTTC.

This clonotype was counted at least ten times. V is TRBV12-3 or TRBV12-4 and J is TRBJ2-2, with D uncertain. The CDR3 spans 12 residues. Trimming cost V 6 bases and J 11 bases, with 13 bases left between them. The CDR3: CASRPEYGELFF. The CDR3 DNA reads TGTGCCAGCAGGCCCGAGTACGGAGAGCTGTTTTTT.

This clonotype was found many times. This rearrangement joins TRBV2 to TRBJ1-2; D gene uncertain. The CDR3 is 13 residues long. CDR1 is SNHLY and CDR2 is FYNNEI in the germline V gene. Trimming took 6 bases from V and 4 from J, leaving 12 bases between them. The chain's CDR3 is CASRQTLTYGYTF. CDR3 DNA sequence: TGTGCCAGCAGGCAGACACTTACCTATGGCTACACCTTC.

The table lists this clonotype with many counts. CDR3: CASSLGYQGFHEQYF. The CDR3 region has the DNA TGTGCCAGCAGCTTAGGATACCAGGGTTTCCACGAGCAGTACTTC. The chain carries TRBV7-9 and TRBJ2-7; a possible D gene is TRBD1 (5 bases). The ends were cut back, 1 base at V and 5 bases at J, with 15 bases in the middle. Germline CDR1 reads SEHNR; CDR2 reads FQNEAQ (reference sequence). The CDR3 is 15 amino acids.

This clonotype was seen once. One base away lies a much larger clone, so this may be a sequencing read error. The chain employs TRBV6-5 and TRBJ2-7; weak D call: TRBD2 (6 bases). The germline V and J ends were trimmed by 8 bases and 0 bases, with 14 bases remaining between them. The germline V gene has CDR1 MNHEY and CDR2 SVGAGI. This CDR3 has 14 residues. CDR3 residues: CASGSGGHSYEQYF. The CDR3 nucleotides read TGTGCCAGCGGATCCGGGGGTCACTCCTACGAGCAGTACTTC.

This clonotype was seen repeatedly, ten times or more. The chain links TRBV6-5 to TRBJ2-3; tentative D call: TRBD1 (5 bases). The V end lost 2 bases, the J end lost 8 bases, and 11 bases lay between the germline ends. This CDR3 spans 13 amino acids. Germline CDR1 and CDR2: MNHEY and SVGAGI. CDR3 sequence reads: CASSYRVQGTQYF. The CDR3 nucleotides read TGTGCCAGCAGTTACCGGGTCCAGGGTACGCAGTATTTT.

This clonotype was counted many times. V gene TRBV20-1 combines with J gene TRBJ2-3; TRBD2 aligns across 7 bases. The CDR3 covers 14 residues. From germline, CDR1 is DFQATT and CDR2 SNEGSKA (reference sequence). J was trimmed by 5 bases and V by 1 base; bases with no gene match: 6. CDR3 sequence (DNA): TGCAGTGCTAGAGTCCAGGGAGGGAAAGATACGCAGTATTTT. The encoded protein is CSARVQGGKDTQYF.

This clonotype was detected ten times or more. V and J are TRBV2 and TRBJ1-2; D call uncertain. This CDR3 spans 12 amino acids. The V end was cut by 4 bases, the J end by 8 bases, with 11 bases between. Germline lookup yields CDR1 SNHLY and CDR2 FYNNEI. The CDR3, as DNA: TGTGCCAGCAGTGGAATGAGGTCGGGCTACACCTTC. Translating gives CASSGMRSGYTF.

This clonotype was counted at least ten times. The chain employs TRBV24-1 and TRBJ2-3; 10 nucleotides match TRBD2. The CDR3 sequence is 17 residues long. The J segment lost 4 bases and the V segment lost 4 bases, leaving 10 bases of the junction unmatched. Germline-derived CDR1 and CDR2 are KGHDR and SFDVKD. The DNA of the CDR3 is TGTGCCACCAGTGAACCTCTAAGCGGGAGGGCCGCAGATACGCAGTATTTT. Its translation is CATSEPLSGRAADTQYF.

This clonotype was detected many times. The gene calls are TRBV2 and TRBJ2-3; TRBD1 matches 7 bases. Germline lookup yields CDR1 SNHLY and CDR2 FYNNEI. The CDR3 is 14 amino acids. The J segment lost 6 bases and the V segment lost 6 bases, leaving 9 bases of the junction unmatched. The chain's CDR3 is CASSLGQLMDTQYF. The CDR3 DNA follows: TGTGCCAGCAGCCTGGGACAGCTGATGGATACGCAGTATTTT.

This clonotype came up many times. The chain combines TRBV20-1 with TRBJ2-1; 7 bases map to TRBD1. Germline values: CDR1 DFQATT, CDR2 SNEGSKA (reference sequence). The CDR3 runs to 13 residues. The V segment lost 2 bases and the J segment 4 bases; nucleotides outside the gene matches: 2. The CDR3 sequence is CSARNRGYNEQFF. The CDR3 nucleotides are TGCAGTGCTAGAAACAGGGGTTACAATGAGCAGTTCTTC.

This clonotype was seen at least ten times. In nucleotides, the CDR3 is TGTGCTAGTGGTTTAGATGACCACACTGAAGCTTTCTTT. This sequence encodes CASGLDDHTEAFF. The chain uses TRBV12-5 and TRBJ1-1; no definite D call. The CDR3 contains 13 residues. V dropped 3 bases and J dropped 3 bases, with 8 bases sitting between them. CDR1 is LGHNT and CDR2 is FRNRAP in the germline V gene.

This clonotype showed up many times. J is TRBJ1-1 and V is TRBV2; D remains ambiguous. Germline CDR1 SNHLY, CDR2 FYNNEI. The CDR3 extends over 11 amino acids. V lost 6 bases and J 9 bases, leaving 11 bases between the germline ends. CDR3 in DNA: TGTGCCAGCAGGGCCTCGTCGCAAGCTTTCTTT. Its protein is CASRASSQAFF.

This clonotype was seen repeatedly, ten times or more. J is TRBJ1-2 and V is TRBV20-1; D remains unclear. CDR3 length equals 13 residues. The germline V gene encodes CDR1 DFQATT and CDR2 SNEGSKA (reference sequence). Trimming took 2 bases from V and 1 from J, leaving 8 bases between them. The CDR3 loop reads CSARKAVNYGYTF. CDR3 DNA: TGCAGTGCTAGAAAGGCAGTTAACTATGGCTACACCTTC.